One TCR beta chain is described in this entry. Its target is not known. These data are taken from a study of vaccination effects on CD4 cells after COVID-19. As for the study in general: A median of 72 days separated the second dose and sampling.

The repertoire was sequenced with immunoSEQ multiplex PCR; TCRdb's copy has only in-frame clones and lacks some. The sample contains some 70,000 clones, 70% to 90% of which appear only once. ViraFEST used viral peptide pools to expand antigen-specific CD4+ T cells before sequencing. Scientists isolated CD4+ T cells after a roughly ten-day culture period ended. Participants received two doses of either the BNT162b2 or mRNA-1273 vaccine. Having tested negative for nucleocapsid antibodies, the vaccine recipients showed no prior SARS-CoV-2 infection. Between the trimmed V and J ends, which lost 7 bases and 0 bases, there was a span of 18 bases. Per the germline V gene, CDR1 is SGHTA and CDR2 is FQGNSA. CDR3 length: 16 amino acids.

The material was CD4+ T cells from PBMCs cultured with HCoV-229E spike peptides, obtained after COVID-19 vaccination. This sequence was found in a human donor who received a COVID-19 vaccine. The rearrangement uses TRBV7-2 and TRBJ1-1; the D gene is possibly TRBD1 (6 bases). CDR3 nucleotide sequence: TGTGCCAGCACCCCACTGGGGGGGGCCATGAACACTGAAGCTTTCTTT. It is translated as CASTPLGGAMNTEAFF. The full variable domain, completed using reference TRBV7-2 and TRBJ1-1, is GAGVSQSPSNKVTEKGKDVELRCDPISGHTALYWYRQSLGQGLEFLIYFQGNSAPDKSGLPSDRFSAERTGGSVSTLTIQRTQQEDSAVYLCASTPLGGAMNTEAFFGQGTRLTVV.